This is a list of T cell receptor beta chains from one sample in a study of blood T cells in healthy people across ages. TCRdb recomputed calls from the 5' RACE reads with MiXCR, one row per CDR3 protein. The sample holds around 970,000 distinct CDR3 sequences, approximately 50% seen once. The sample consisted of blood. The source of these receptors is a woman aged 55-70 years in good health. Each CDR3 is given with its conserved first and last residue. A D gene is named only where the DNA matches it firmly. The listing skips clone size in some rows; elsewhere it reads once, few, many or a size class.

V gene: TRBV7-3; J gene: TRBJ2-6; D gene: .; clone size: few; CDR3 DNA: TGTGCCAGCAGCCCTCCTTCGTTGTCTGGGGCCAACGTCCTGACTTTC; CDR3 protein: CASSPPSLSGANVLTF
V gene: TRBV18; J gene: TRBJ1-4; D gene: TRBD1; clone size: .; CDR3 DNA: TGTGCCAGCTCGTCCGGGACAGGGAATTTGTTTTTT; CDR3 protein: CASSSGTGNLFF
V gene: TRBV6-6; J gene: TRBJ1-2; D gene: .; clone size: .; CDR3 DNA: TGTGCCAGCAGATCCTCGGGCCTCGGCACCTTC; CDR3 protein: CASRSSGLGTF
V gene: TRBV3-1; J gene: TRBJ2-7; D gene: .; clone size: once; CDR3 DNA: TGTGCCAGCAGCCAGAGGGTGAGGGGCGTAACCTACGAGCAGTACTTC; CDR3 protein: CASSQRVRGVTYEQYF
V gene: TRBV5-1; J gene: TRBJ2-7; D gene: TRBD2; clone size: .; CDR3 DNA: TGCGCCAGCAGCGTCCCGGCTAGCGGGACCTACGAGCAGTACTTC; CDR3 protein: CASSVPASGTYEQYF
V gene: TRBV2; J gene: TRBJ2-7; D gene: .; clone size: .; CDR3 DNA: TGTGCCAGCAGGGAACAGGGCTACGAGCAGTACTTC; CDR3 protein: CASREQGYEQYF
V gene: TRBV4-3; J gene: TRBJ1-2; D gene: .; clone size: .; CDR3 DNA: TGCGCCAGCAGCCAAAAGACAGGTCCCCACTATGGCTACACCTTC; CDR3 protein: CASSQKTGPHYGYTF
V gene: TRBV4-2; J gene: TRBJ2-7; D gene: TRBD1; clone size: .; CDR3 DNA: TGTGCCAGCAGCCCGGGACAGGATCGTTACGAGCAGTACTTC; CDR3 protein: CASSPGQDRYEQYF
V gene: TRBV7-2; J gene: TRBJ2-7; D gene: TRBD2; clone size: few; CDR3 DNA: TGTGCCAGCAGCCCGTCTGGGACTAATTACGAGCAGTACTTC; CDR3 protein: CASSPSGTNYEQYF
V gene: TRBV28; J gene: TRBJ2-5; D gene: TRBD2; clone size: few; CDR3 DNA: TGTGCCAGCAGTTCCCCTTTAGGCCTAGCGGGAAGGGAGACCCAGTACTTC; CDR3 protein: CASSSPLGLAGRETQYF
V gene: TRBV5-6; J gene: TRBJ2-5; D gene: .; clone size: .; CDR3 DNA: TGTGCCAGCAGCGGAAAGCACGGGGGCGCGTTAGAGACCCAGTACTTC; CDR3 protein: CASSGKHGGALETQYF
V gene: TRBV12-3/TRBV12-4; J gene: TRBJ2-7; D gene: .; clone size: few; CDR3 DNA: TGTGCCAGCAGTTTAACCCCCGGGGTTTACGAGCAGTACTTC; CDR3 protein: CASSLTPGVYEQYF
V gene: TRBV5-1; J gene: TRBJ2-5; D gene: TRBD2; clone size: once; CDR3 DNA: TGCGCCAGCAGCTCCTGGAGCGGGAGTGCGTTCGGAGAGACCCAGTACTTC; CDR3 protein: CASSSWSGSAFGETQYF
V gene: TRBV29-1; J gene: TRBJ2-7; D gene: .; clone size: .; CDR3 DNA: TGCAGCGTTGAACAGAGTGACTACGAGCAGTACTTC; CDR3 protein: CSVEQSDYEQYF
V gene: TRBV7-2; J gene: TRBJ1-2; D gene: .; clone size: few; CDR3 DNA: TGTGCCAGCAGCTTCTTGCTGACAGGCATGGGGGGCTACACCTTC; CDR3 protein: CASSFLLTGMGGYTF
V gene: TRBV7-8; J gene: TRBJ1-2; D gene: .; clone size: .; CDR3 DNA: TGTGCCAGCAGCTCCTCCCTCCCCACCTATGGCTACACCTTC; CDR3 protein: CASSSSLPTYGYTF
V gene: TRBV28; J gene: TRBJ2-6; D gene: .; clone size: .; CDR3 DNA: TGTGCCAGCAGCTGGGTCAGCTCTGGGGCCAACGTCCTGACTTTC; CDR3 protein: CASSWVSSGANVLTF
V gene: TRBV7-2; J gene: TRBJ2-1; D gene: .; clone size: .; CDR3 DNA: TGTGCCAGCAGCTGGGACTTATACAATGAGCAGTTCTTC; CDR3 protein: CASSWDLYNEQFF
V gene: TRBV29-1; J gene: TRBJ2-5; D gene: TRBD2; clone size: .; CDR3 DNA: TGCAGCACTGGAGAAAGCGGGAGGCCCAATGAGCAGTACTTC; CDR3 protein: CSTGESGRPNEQYF
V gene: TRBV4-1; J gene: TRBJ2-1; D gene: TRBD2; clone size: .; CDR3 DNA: TGCGCCAGCAGCCCCTACACTAGCGGATACAATGAGCAGTTCTTC; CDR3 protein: CASSPYTSGYNEQFF